The present TCR beta chain was sequenced within a study of T cell changes during pregnancy in multiple sclerosis. Here immunoSEQ multiplex PCR was the method, and the copy in TCRdb shows in-frame clones only, minus some. Of more than 90,000 clones in the sample, around 90% were seen once. This clonotype was obtained from a female donor with multiple sclerosis, enrolled in a pregnancy study. Sequences were derived from peripheral blood, sampled in the third trimester of pregnancy.

CDR3 DNA: TGTGCCAGCAGCTTAAGTGGGACTAGCGGGTTGACAGATACGCAGTATTTT. It encodes CASSLSGTSGLTDTQYF. This sequence joins TRBV7-2 and TRBJ2-3; TRBD2 aligns across 12 bases. J gave up 3 bases and V 2 bases, and 6 bases lay outside the gene matches. The germline gives CDR1 SGHTA, CDR2 FQGNSA. CDR3 length: 17 residues.